A single sample is the source of the 16 T cell receptor beta chains below, sequenced in a study of cytomegalovirus exposure and HLA in healthy donors. It was with 60 Vbeta and 13 Jbeta primers that the PCR ran. The table came from immunoSEQ multiplex PCR; TCRdb's copy has only in-frame clones and leaves some out. The data show under 200,000 clones, about 75% seen once. The sequenced material came from PBMCs. These receptors were taken from a female donor in good health and CMV-seronegative.

The chain's CDR3 is CASSPRETGGTEAFF. The CDR3 region has the DNA TGTGCCAGTAGCCCTAGAGAAACAGGGGGCACTGAAGCTTTCTTT. The chain carries TRBV19 and TRBJ1-1; 8 bases agree with TRBD1. V shed 6 bases, J shed 4 bases, and the junction held 10 bases outside the gene matches. This CDR3 is 15 amino acids long. Germline CDR1 is LNHDA and CDR2 is SQIVND (reference sequence).

The V call is TRBV19, the J call TRBJ1-5; TRBD1 matches 7 bases. J was trimmed by 6 bases and V by 6 bases; bases with no gene match: 8. The germline CDR1 and CDR2 sequences are LNHDA and SQIVND (reference sequence). This CDR3 has 14 amino acids. The CDR3 protein is CASRGTVSLQPQHF. DNA for the CDR3: TGTGCCAGTAGAGGGACAGTCTCCCTTCAGCCCCAGCATTTT.

J is TRBJ2-2 and V is TRBV5-1; no firm D call. Trimming left V 5 bases short and J 1 base short, with 6 bases between. The CDR3 spans 13 residues. CDR1 and CDR2 (germline): SGHRS, YFSETQ. The CDR3 DNA sequence: TGCGCCAGCAGGACACTGAACACCGGGGAGCTGTTTTTT. Translated: CASRTLNTGELFF.

The chain uses TRBV5-1 and TRBJ1-1; possibly TRBD1 for D (6 bases). V lost 2 bases and J lost 1, with 15 bases in between. There are 16 residues in the CDR3. From germline, CDR1 is SGHRS and CDR2 YFSETQ. CDR3 sequence: CASSFRVGGENTEAFF. CDR3 bases: TGCGCCAGCAGCTTTAGGGTAGGGGGAGAGAACACTGAAGCTTTCTTT.

V usage is TRBV18 and J usage is TRBJ1-2; D ambiguous. V was pared by 2 bases and J by 6 bases, with 10 bases between. The CDR3 runs to 13 residues. Germline loops: CDR1 KGHSH, CDR2 LQKENI. The CDR3 sequence is CASSPGRRDGYTF. The CDR3 DNA sequence: TGTGCCAGCTCACCAGGGCGGCGGGATGGCTACACCTTC. The full variable domain, with the rest looked up from reference TRBV18 and TRBJ1-2, is NAGVMQNPRHLVRRRGQEARLRCSPMKGHSHVYWYRQLPEEGLKFMVYLQKENIIDESGMPKERFSAEFPKEGPSILRIQQVVRGDSAAYFCASSPGRRDGYTFGSGTRLTVV.

This clone was found once. The chain joins TRBV2 to TRBJ2-7; D remains unclear. The CDR3 consists of 10 residues. Germline CDR1 reads SNHLY; CDR2 reads FYNNEI. Deletions cut 5 bases from V and 3 bases from J, with 2 bases between. Written as DNA, the CDR3 is TGTGCCAGCAGTTACTACGAGCAGTACTTC. Protein sequence: CASSYYEQYF.

The chain links TRBV7-6 to TRBJ2-5; maybe TRBD2 (5 bases). CDR3 length equals 13 residues. V shed 5 bases and J shed 2 bases, with 9 bases lying between them. Germline V CDR1 and CDR2: SGHVS, FNYEAQ. The CDR3 here is CASSRRGQETQYF. CDR3 nucleotide sequence: TGTGCCAGCAGCCGACGGGGTCAAGAGACCCAGTACTTC.

This chain joins TRBV4-2 and TRBJ2-3, with 9 nucleotides matching TRBD1. Germline trimming cut 4 bases from V and 5 bases from J; bases unmatched to any gene: 4. Germline V CDR1 and CDR2: LGHNA, YNFKEQ. The CDR3 spans 14 residues. The CDR3 DNA follows: TGTGCCAGCAGCCGGACAGGGGAGGTAGATACGCAGTATTTT. Protein product: CASSRTGEVDTQYF.

The chain employs TRBV15 and TRBJ2-1; 14 bases are a match to TRBD2. V shed 0 bases, J shed 8 bases, and the junction held 6 bases outside the gene matches. CDR1 LNHNV and CDR2 YYDKDF come from the germline V gene (reference sequence). This CDR3 has 17 residues. CDR3 amino acids: CATSRDLGTSGSDEQFF. Here the CDR3 DNA reads TGTGCCACCAGCAGAGATCTGGGGACTAGCGGGAGTGATGAGCAGTTCTTC.

This clone was observed a few times. V gene TRBV19 combines with J gene TRBJ2-2, with D maybe TRBD2 (5 bases). CDR1 and CDR2 from the germline V gene are LNHDA and SQIVND (reference sequence). Trimming took 3 bases from V and 5 from J, leaving 10 bases between them. The CDR3 spans 14 residues. The CDR3: CASSILSVTGELFF. The DNA for the CDR3 is TGTGCCAGTAGTATTCTTAGCGTAACCGGGGAGCTGTTTTTT.

The chain combines TRBV28 with TRBJ2-7; a weak D match, TRBD2 (6 bases). This CDR3 is 15 amino acids long. Between the trimmed V and J ends, which lost 8 bases and 6 bases, there was a span of 23 bases. The germline CDR1 and CDR2 sequences are MDHEN and SYDVKM. This chain's CDR3 is CASFDLIGSAGEQYF. As DNA, the CDR3 is TGTGCCAGCTTTGATCTGATCGGGAGTGCGGGCGAGCAGTACTTC.

The chain links TRBV13 to TRBJ2-1, with D tentatively TRBD2 (6 bases). V was trimmed by 3 bases and J by 6 bases, leaving 12 bases between them. Germline CDR1 PRHDT, CDR2 FYEKMQ (reference sequence). The length of the CDR3 is 14 residues. The CDR3 loop reads CASSFPRDFNEQFF. CDR3 in DNA: TGTGCCAGCAGCTTCCCCAGGGACTTCAATGAGCAGTTCTTC.

The chain links TRBV6-5 to TRBJ2-1; 12 bases are a match to TRBD2. There are 16 residues in the CDR3. Germline CDR1 is MNHEY and CDR2 is SVGAGI. Unmatched junction bases numbered 6, after V lost 4 bases and J lost 5 bases. CDR3 DNA: TGTGCCAGCAGTTTACACCTAGCGGGAGGGGACAATGAGCAGTTCTTC. Residues: CASSLHLAGGDNEQFF.

V is TRBV7-2 and J is TRBJ1-6; no clear D. CDR1 is SGHTA and CDR2 is FQGNSA in the germline V gene. With 5 bases removed from V and 0 bases from J, the gap between germline ends came to 11 bases. The CDR3 has 16 residues. In DNA, the CDR3 is TGTGCCAGCAGCCATATAGGGAGCTCCTATAATTCACCCCTCCACTTT. Protein product: CASSHIGSSYNSPLHF.

The chain joins TRBV28 to TRBJ2-3; 7 bases fit TRBD2. The germline V gene encodes CDR1 MDHEN and CDR2 SYDVKM. There are 13 residues in the CDR3. Trimming removed 8 bases from V and 4 bases from J; junction bases left unmatched: 6. CDR3 region: CASGRVGPDTQYF. CDR3 bases: TGTGCCAGCGGGAGGGTTGGGCCAGATACGCAGTATTTT.

The chain uses TRBV30 and TRBJ2-5; 12 bases fit TRBD2. V lost 7 bases, J lost 5 bases, and 14 bases stayed unmatched. This CDR3 spans 16 amino acids. Germline V gives CDR1 GTSNPN, CDR2 SVGIG (reference sequence). CDR3 residues: CALEKPGTSGSETQYF. For the CDR3, the DNA is TGTGCCTTGGAAAAACCCGGGACTAGCGGGTCGGAGACCCAGTACTTC.